Below are 28 T cell receptor beta chains sequenced from a single sample in a study of T cell responses to AZD1222 COVID-19 vaccine. Assay: immunoSEQ multiplex PCR; the TCRdb copy retains only in-frame clones and omits some. The table has some 130,000 clones, 80% to 90% seen once. This specimen consisted of peripheral blood, obtained on day 0 of AZD1222 vaccination. These receptors all come from an adult in good health.

This chain joins TRBV6-1 and TRBJ1-3; D is unclear. V dropped 0 bases and J dropped 4 bases, with 10 bases sitting between them. CDR1 and CDR2 from the germline V gene are MNHNS and SASEGT. The CDR3 is 15 residues long. The CDR3 is CASSEAPGFGNTIYF. The DNA for the CDR3 is TGTGCCAGCAGTGAAGCGCCCGGCTTCGGAAACACCATATATTTT.

This chain joins TRBV5-1 and TRBJ1-6; no reliable D call. The CDR3 extends over 13 amino acids. Trimming pared 4 bases from V and 12 bases from J, leaving 14 bases between. Per germline, CDR1 SGHRS and CDR2 YFSETQ. CDR3 protein: CASSLETLEPLHF. The CDR3 DNA reads TGCGCCAGCAGCCTGGAAACGCTAGAACCCCTCCACTTT.

This clone showed up just a few times. This chain joins TRBV27 and TRBJ1-6; D might be TRBD1 (5 bases). Looked up from germline, CDR1 is MNHEY and CDR2 is SMNVEV (reference sequence). Between the trimmed V and J ends, which lost 2 bases and 9 bases, there was a span of 8 bases. The CDR3 is 13 amino acids. The CDR3 sequence: CASSLQGGSPLHF. For the CDR3, the DNA is TGTGCCAGCAGTTTACAGGGTGGTTCACCCCTCCACTTT.

The rearrangement uses TRBV3-1 (or the pseudogene TRBV3-2) and TRBJ1-4; D unclear. Trimming stripped 4 bases from V and 8 bases from J, with 17 bases between. This CDR3 comprises 15 residues. CDR1 and CDR2 (germline): LGHDT, YNNKEL (reference sequence). CDR3 amino acids: CASSPLGGRQEKLFF. CDR3 nucleotide sequence: TGTGCCAGCAGCCCCCTGGGAGGGAGGCAAGAAAAACTGTTTTTT.

This clone was seen a few times. The chain links TRBV18 to TRBJ2-2; no firm D call. V was cut by 3 bases and J by 7 bases, with 15 bases left in between. CDR3 length equals 15 residues. The germline gives CDR1 KGHSH, CDR2 LQKENI. This CDR3 reads CASSPPVELGGELFF. CDR3 coding DNA: TGTGCCAGCTCACCCCCAGTTGAGCTCGGCGGGGAGCTGTTTTTT.

This sequence joins TRBV18 and TRBJ1-2; D is ambiguous. Trimming stripped 3 bases from V and 7 bases from J, with 12 bases between. The CDR3 extends over 13 amino acids. Germline CDR1 is KGHSH and CDR2 is LQKENI. The CDR3 protein is CASSPSEGIGYTF. The CDR3 bases are TGTGCCAGCTCACCTTCGGAAGGGATTGGCTACACCTTC. Supplemented by reference TRBV18 and TRBJ1-2, the full variable domain reads NAGVMQNPRHLVRRRGQEARLRCSPMKGHSHVYWYRQLPEEGLKFMVYLQKENIIDESGMPKERFSAEFPKEGPSILRIQQVVRGDSAAYFCASSPSEGIGYTFGSGTRLTVV.

The chain has TRBV24-1 and TRBJ2-1; D may be TRBD2 (5 bases). The V end was cut by 3 bases, the J end by 7 bases, with 12 bases between. The CDR3 runs to 14 residues. CDR1 and CDR2 from the germline V gene are KGHDR and SFDVKD. This chain's CDR3 is CATSDRGSMNEQFF. In DNA, the CDR3 is TGTGCCACCAGTGATCGTGGGAGCATGAATGAGCAGTTCTTC.

The genes are TRBV30 and TRBJ1-6; tentatively, D is TRBD1 (6 bases). V was pared by 4 bases and J by 8 bases, with 21 bases between. The CDR3 extends over 16 amino acids. CDR1 is GTSNPN, CDR2 SVGIG, per germline (reference sequence). DNA of the CDR3: TGTGCCTGGACCACCCTCAAACAGGGATCGGATTCACCCCTCCACTTT. Its protein is CAWTTLKQGSDSPLHF.

The chain links TRBV12-5 to TRBJ2-3; either TRBD1 or TRBD2 may supply D (5 bases each). The germline CDR1 and CDR2 sequences are LGHNT and FRNRAP. Trimming pared 0 bases from V and 2 bases from J, leaving 18 bases between. CDR3 length equals 18 residues. Here the CDR3 DNA reads TGTGCTAGTGGTTTGGTACGGGACGGTACGGTGAACACAGATACGCAGTATTTT. Amino acids: CASGLVRDGTVNTDTQYF.

The genes are TRBV4-1 and TRBJ2-1; 14 bases align to TRBD2. The CDR3 has 15 amino acids. Trimming took 6 bases from V and 5 from J; bases not matched to a gene: 3. The germline V gene encodes CDR1 MGHRA and CDR2 YSYEKL. The CDR3 region has the DNA TGCGCCAGCAGAAGGGGACTAGCGGGAGACAATGAGCAGTTCTTC. Translation: CASRRGLAGDNEQFF.

This clone has a handful of counts. V is TRBV19 and J is TRBJ2-3; D possibly matches TRBD1 or TRBD2 (5 bases each). Trimming shortened V by 2 bases and J by 5 bases, and 17 bases separated the two germline ends. CDR1 and CDR2 from the germline V gene are LNHDA and SQIVND (reference sequence). CDR3 length: 16 amino acids. This CDR3 reads CASSIRAVWGRDTQYF. CDR3 coding DNA: TGTGCCAGTAGTATAAGGGCCGTTTGGGGACGAGATACGCAGTATTTT.

The J gene is TRBJ2-1, the V gene TRBV7-8; unclear D gene. The CDR3 has 15 residues. V lost 2 bases and J lost 3, with 11 bases in between. The germline gives CDR1 SGHVS, CDR2 FQNEAQ. The CDR3 DNA reads as TGTGCCAGCAGCTTAAATGCCGGCTACTACAATGAGCAGTTCTTC. As protein: CASSLNAGYYNEQFF.

V and J are TRBV30 and TRBJ2-7, with 13 bases that match TRBD2. The trim removed 2 bases at V and 6 bases at J, leaving 4 bases unmatched. CDR1 and CDR2 from the germline V gene are GTSNPN and SVGIG (reference sequence). CDR3 size: 14 residues. CDR3 coding DNA: TGTGCCTGGAGTCCTGGGACTAGCGGGATCGAGCAGTACTTC. This encodes CAWSPGTSGIEQYF.

The chain uses TRBV28 and TRBJ1-1, with a possible D match to TRBD1 (5 bases). Germline V gene data show CDR1 as MDHEN and CDR2 as SYDVKM. The V end lost 6 bases, the J end lost 10 bases, and 15 bases lay between the germline ends. The CDR3 covers 12 residues. The CDR3 region has the DNA TGTGCCAGCAGACTCGGGGGTGGTGCAGCTTTCTTT. This translates into CASRLGGGAAFF.

This clone was seen only a few times. The chain uses TRBV28 and TRBJ1-6; maybe TRBD1 (5 bases). CDR1 is MDHEN and CDR2 is SYDVKM in the germline V gene. The CDR3 runs to 13 residues. The ends were cut back, 10 bases at V and 2 bases at J, with 9 bases in the middle. The CDR3 here is CATQGPYNSPLHF. The CDR3, as DNA: TGTGCCACCCAGGGACCCTATAATTCACCCCTCCACTTT.

The chain couples TRBV5-4 to TRBJ2-2, with TRBD1 as a possible D gene (6 bases). V lost 3 bases and J 4 bases, leaving 13 bases between the germline ends. This CDR3 is 15 amino acids long. In germline, CDR1 is SGHNT, CDR2 YYREEE (reference sequence). In DNA, the CDR3 is TGTGCCAGCAGCTCAGGGGCTCCGAGCACCGGGGAGCTGTTTTTT. Translation: CASSSGAPSTGELFF.

The J gene is TRBJ2-1, the V gene TRBV6-5; D is unresolved. V lost 6 bases and J 0 bases, leaving 6 bases between the germline ends. This CDR3 is built from 13 residues. Germline V lookup: CDR1 MNHEY, CDR2 SVGAGI. For the CDR3, the DNA is TGTGCCAGCAGGACGGGCTCCTACAATGAGCAGTTCTTC. This codes for CASRTGSYNEQFF.

CDR3 region: CARGDSHEQYF. The CDR3 DNA follows: TGTGCCAGGGGGGACAGCCACGAGCAGTACTTC. The gene calls are TRBV2 and TRBJ2-7, with 7 bases identical to TRBD1. The junction had 4 bases not matched to a gene; V was cut back by 9 bases and J by 5 bases. This CDR3 is 11 amino acids long. Germline V gene data show CDR1 as SNHLY and CDR2 as FYNNEI.

This clone was counted once. The chain recombines TRBV5-1 with TRBJ1-4; D remains ambiguous. Per germline, CDR1 SGHRS and CDR2 YFSETQ. V lost 4 bases, J lost 8 bases, and 6 bases lay in between. The length of the CDR3 is 11 residues. CDR3 nucleotide sequence: TGCGCCAGCAGCCTGAACGAAAAACTGTTTTTT. The encoded protein is CASSLNEKLFF.

This clone was picked up one time. The chain combines TRBV9 with TRBJ1-2; TRBD1 matches 7 bases. Germline loops: CDR1 SGDLS, CDR2 YYNGEE. The V and J ends lost 4 bases and 7 bases, in that order; junction bases with no gene match: 10. This CDR3 has 14 amino acids. Here the CDR3 DNA reads TGTGCCAGCAGCCCCGCAGGGGGACAATTTGGCTACACCTTC. It specifies CASSPAGGQFGYTF.

The chain has TRBV25-1 and TRBJ1-4; possibly TRBD1 for D (5 bases). V shed 3 bases and J shed 8 bases, with 19 bases lying between them. The germline CDR1 and CDR2 sequences are MGHDK and SYGVNS. This CDR3 is built from 16 residues. The CDR3 loop is CASSEGVWAISEKLFF. CDR3 bases: TGTGCCAGCAGTGAGGGGGTTTGGGCAATCTCAGAAAAACTGTTTTTT.

This chain joins TRBV7-9 and TRBJ2-2; D tentatively reads TRBD1 or TRBD2 (6 bases each). Per the germline V gene, CDR1 is SEHNR and CDR2 is FQNEAQ (reference sequence). Trimming cost V 2 bases and J 3 bases, with 16 bases left between them. The CDR3 runs 17 residues. The CDR3 region is CASSLSRSGGYTGELFF. The CDR3 DNA follows: TGTGCCAGCAGCTTAAGTCGATCCGGGGGCTACACCGGGGAGCTGTTTTTT.

The gene calls are TRBV5-1 and TRBJ1-3; D is possibly TRBD1 (5 bases). Germline CDR1 and CDR2: SGHRS and YFSETQ. The germline V and J ends were trimmed by 1 base and 0 bases, with 14 bases remaining between them. The CDR3 loop spans 17 amino acids. As DNA, the CDR3 is TGCGCCAGCAGCTTGCAGACAGCAGCCTTCTCTGGAAACACCATATATTTT. As protein: CASSLQTAAFSGNTIYF.

V is TRBV10-3 and J is TRBJ2-7, with D perhaps TRBD2 (6 bases). CDR1 and CDR2 from the germline V gene are ENHRY and SYGVKD. The CDR3 is 17 residues long. Trimming took off 3 bases at V and 5 bases at J, with 23 bases between the two ends. For the CDR3, the DNA is TGTGCCATCAGTGATCCCCTGGGGCGGGGTGCTGTGAACGAGCAGTACTTC. Protein sequence: CAISDPLGRGAVNEQYF.

The V gene is TRBV18, the J gene TRBJ1-5, with 8 bases aligning to TRBD1. Trimming at V came to 3 bases and at J to 6 bases, leaving 7 bases not matched to a gene. The CDR3 totals 15 residues. Germline assignment: CDR1 KGHSH and CDR2 LQKENI. The CDR3 loop reads CASSPADRVTQPQHF. In DNA form, the CDR3 reads TGTGCCAGCTCACCCGCGGACAGGGTCACTCAGCCCCAGCATTTT.

The V and J genes are TRBV6-6 and TRBJ2-7; perhaps TRBD2 as D (6 bases). Trimming pared 7 bases from V and 6 bases from J, leaving 16 bases between. This CDR3 is 13 amino acids long. Germline V gene data show CDR1 as MNHNY and CDR2 as SVGAGI (reference sequence). This CDR3 reads CASTIPGVGEQYF. The CDR3 DNA reads as TGTGCCAGCACTATTCCGGGGGTCGGCGAGCAGTACTTC.

This chain joins TRBV3-1 (or the pseudogene TRBV3-2) and TRBJ2-1, with D perhaps matching TRBD1 or TRBD2 (5 bases each). The germline V gene has CDR1 LGHDT and CDR2 YNNKEL (reference sequence). Trimming took off 6 bases at V and 0 bases at J, with 12 bases between the two ends. The CDR3 consists of 15 residues. The CDR3 DNA is TGTGCCAGCAGTGGGACCTTCAGCTCCTACAATGAGCAGTTCTTC. Protein product: CASSGTFSSYNEQFF.

This clone was detected a few times. The rearrangement joins TRBV7-9 to TRBJ1-3; D not resolved. Germline V lookup: CDR1 SEHNR, CDR2 FQNEAQ (reference sequence). V shed 0 bases and J shed 3 bases, with 9 bases lying between them. The CDR3 is 15 amino acids. The CDR3, as DNA: TGTGCCAGCAGCTTAGCGGCCGATTTTGGAAACACCATATATTTT. Amino acids: CASSLAADFGNTIYF.